Listed below are T cell receptor beta chains from one sample, sequenced in a study of blood T cell repertoires in COVID-19. Profiling relied on immunoSEQ multiplex PCR, and the TCRdb table lists in-frame clones only, not all of them. The sample shows approximately 230,000 clones, 82% of them seen only once. Material: peripheral blood. The source is a woman aged 80 or older with active or convalescent COVID-19. The CDR3 runs from the conserved cysteine through the conserved F or W. D genes are given only for firm matches. Only some rows state a clone size, as once, few, many or a class for expanded clones.

d_call	clone_size	v_call	j_call	cdr3_aa	cdr3_nt
NA	NA	TRBV7-2	TRBJ2-6	CASSLVGGIASGANVLTF	TGTGCCAGCAGCTTAGTTGGCGGAATAGCATCTGGGGCCAACGTCCTGACTTTC
NA	few	TRBV10-3	TRBJ1-4	CAISETLQGPPPEKLFF	TGTGCCATCAGTGAGACTTTACAGGGTCCTCCCCCAGAAAAACTGTTTTTT
TRBD1	NA	TRBV29-1	TRBJ1-1	CSDLGTGANTEAFF	TGCAGCGACCTCGGGACAGGGGCGAACACTGAAGCTTTCTTT
TRBD2	NA	TRBV6-5	TRBJ2-3	CASSYRGSGGDTQYF	TGTGCCAGCAGTTACCGAGGTAGCGGGGGAGATACGCAGTATTTT
NA	NA	TRBV27	TRBJ1-1	CASSSRPLGGSRAFF	TGTGCCAGCAGTTCTAGGCCCCTAGGGGGATCGAGAGCTTTCTTT
TRBD1	NA	TRBV7-2	TRBJ1-6	CASSLAQGALSPLHF	TGTGCCAGCAGCTTAGCGCAGGGGGCCCTTTCACCCCTCCACTTT
TRBD1	NA	TRBV7-8	TRBJ1-4	CASSPTRYRGLNEKLFF	TGTGCCAGCAGTCCGACGCGCTACAGGGGCCTTAATGAAAAACTGTTTTTT
NA	NA	TRBV18	TRBJ1-1	CASSPNTEAFF	TGTGCCAGCTCACCTAATACTGAAGCTTTCTTT
TRBD2	NA	TRBV4-2	TRBJ2-6	CASSPSGGASGANVLTF	TGTGCCAGCAGCCCTAGCGGGGGGGCCTCTGGGGCCAACGTCCTGACTTTC
NA	NA	TRBV6-1	TRBJ2-1	CASSEPLSVIEQFF	TGTGCCAGCAGTGAACCCCTGAGTGTTATCGAGCAGTTCTTC
TRBD1	NA	TRBV23-1	TRBJ1-5	CASSQLYGQGPNQPQHF	TGCGCCAGCAGTCAACTTTACGGACAGGGGCCCAATCAGCCCCAGCATTTT
TRBD1	NA	TRBV27	TRBJ2-7	CASSLAGTALSLEQYF	TGTGCCAGCAGTCTTGCCGGGACAGCCCTATCCTTGGAGCAGTACTTC
NA	NA	TRBV18	TRBJ1-5	CASSQGGSNQPQHF	TGTGCCAGCTCACAAGGAGGCAGCAATCAGCCCCAGCATTTT
TRBD2	NA	TRBV15	TRBJ2-2	CATSRVSAGTSVSGELFF	TGTGCCACCAGCAGAGTCTCCGCCGGGACTAGCGTTTCCGGGGAGCTGTTTTTT
NA	NA	TRBV19	TRBJ2-5	CASTQRASGETQYF	TGTGCCAGTACGCAGCGGGCCTCGGGGGAGACCCAGTACTTC
NA	once	TRBV7-2	TRBJ1-3	CASSRMGASGNTIYF	TGTGCCAGCAGCCGTATGGGGGCCTCTGGAAACACCATATATTTT
TRBD2	NA	TRBV5-1	TRBJ2-1	CASSFSSGSRDEQFF	TGCGCCAGCAGCTTCTCTAGCGGGAGTAGGGATGAGCAGTTCTTC
NA	once	TRBV29-1	TRBJ1-1	CSVKRSEMNTEAFF	TGCAGCGTTAAAAGGAGTGAAATGAACACTGAAGCTTTCTTT
TRBD1	NA	TRBV5-4	TRBJ1-2	CASSLRQGIHGYTF	TGTGCCAGCAGCCTGAGACAGGGGATACATGGCTACACCTTC
TRBD1	NA	TRBV9	TRBJ2-7	CASSVGDRFRYEQYF	TGTGCCAGCAGCGTAGGGGACAGGTTTCGCTACGAGCAGTACTTC
NA	NA	TRBV3-1/TRBV3-2	TRBJ1-5	CASSPSGHSNQPQHF	TGTGCCAGCAGCCCAAGTGGACACAGCAATCAGCCCCAGCATTTT
NA	NA	TRBV30	TRBJ1-2	CASRPPGARSNYGYTF	TGTGCCTCACGACCCCCTGGGGCCCGGAGTAACTATGGCTACACCTTC
NA	once	TRBV28	TRBJ1-5	CASSSLASYSNQPQHF	TGTGCCAGCAGTTCTCTAGCCTCTTATAGCAATCAGCCCCAGCATTTT
TRBD1	NA	TRBV5-5	TRBJ1-2	CASSGTEGYGYTF	TGTGCCAGCAGCGGGACAGAAGGCTATGGCTACACCTTC
TRBD1	few	TRBV4-1	TRBJ2-5	CASSLTRDRAETQYF	TGCGCCAGCAGCCTTACCCGGGACAGGGCAGAGACCCAGTACTTC
NA	few	TRBV6-5	TRBJ1-2	CASSRTTDPNYGYTF	TGTGCCAGCAGTAGAACGACAGACCCAAACTATGGCTACACCTTC
NA	few	TRBV7-9	TRBJ1-3	CASSLALAYSGNTIYF	TGTGCCAGCAGCTTAGCGTTGGCTTACTCTGGAAACACCATATATTTT
TRBD2	NA	TRBV13	TRBJ2-1	CASGRREVGNEQFF	TGTGCCAGCGGCAGGCGGGAGGTTGGCAATGAGCAGTTCTTC
NA	NA	TRBV18	TRBJ1-1	CASSPSRANTEAFF	TGTGCCAGCTCACCGTCCAGGGCGAACACTGAAGCTTTCTTT
NA	NA	TRBV6-6	TRBJ2-5	CASSWGAEQETQYF	TGTGCCAGCAGTTGGGGAGCGGAGCAAGAGACCCAGTACTTC
TRBD1	NA	TRBV6-5	TRBJ2-2	CASRLTGRNTGELFF	TGTGCCAGCAGGCTGACAGGGAGGAACACCGGGGAGCTGTTTTTT
TRBD2	NA	TRBV6-1	TRBJ2-5	CASSEGRLAGGLLETQYF	TGTGCCAGCAGTGAGGGACGACTAGCGGGAGGGCTTTTAGAGACCCAGTACTTC
NA	NA	TRBV5-1	TRBJ1-5	CASSLSGGNQPQHF	TGCGCCAGCAGCTTGTCGGGGGGCAATCAGCCCCAGCATTTT
NA	once	TRBV28	TRBJ1-4	CASSDINEKLFF	TGTGCCAGCAGTGACATTAATGAAAAACTGTTTTTT
NA	few	TRBV19	TRBJ2-2	CASSMSPGATGELFF	TGTGCCAGTAGTATGTCCCCAGGGGCAACGGGGGAGCTGTTTTTT
TRBD2	once	TRBV11-2	TRBJ2-5	CASSLALSGTGETQYF	TGTGCCAGCAGCTTAGCCCTTAGCGGGACCGGCGAGACCCAGTACTTC
TRBD1	few	TRBV6-2/TRBV6-3	TRBJ2-7	CASSSRRQGLDEQYF	TGTGCCAGCAGTTCCCGACGACAGGGTCTAGACGAGCAGTACTTC
NA	NA	TRBV2	TRBJ1-2	CASSRQGTGEGYTF	TGTGCCAGCAGTCGGCAGGGGACGGGTGAGGGCTACACCTTC
TRBD1	NA	TRBV3-1/TRBV3-2	TRBJ2-7	CASSQGNYRGSYEQYF	TGTGCCAGCAGCCAAGGAAACTACAGGGGATCCTACGAGCAGTACTTC
NA	NA	TRBV6-6	TRBJ1-1	CASRLTGMNTEAFF	TGTGCCAGCAGACTGACAGGTATGAACACTGAAGCTTTCTTT
NA	NA	TRBV10-3	TRBJ1-2	CAISGQLRYGYTF	TGTGCCATCAGCGGACAGTTAAGATATGGCTACACCTTC
TRBD1	NA	TRBV6-5	TRBJ1-2	CASTPGDRAYGYTF	TGTGCCAGCACCCCAGGGGACAGGGCCTATGGCTACACCTTC
NA	NA	TRBV6-4	TRBJ1-2	CATRGGFGYTF	TGTGCCACACGTGGCGGGTTTGGCTACACCTTC
TRBD1	NA	TRBV5-1	TRBJ2-1	CASSLVGQGYNEQFF	TGCGCCAGCAGCTTGGTGGGACAGGGATACAATGAGCAGTTCTTC
NA	NA	TRBV2	TRBJ1-1	CASSEEQGAEAFF	TGTGCCAGCAGTGAGGAGCAGGGCGCTGAAGCTTTCTTT
NA	NA	TRBV5-1	TRBJ2-3	CASSGRFDTQYF	TGCGCCAGCAGTGGGCGTTTTGATACGCAGTATTTT
NA	NA	TRBV4-2	TRBJ1-6	CASSQDTQVNSPLHF	TGTGCCAGCAGCCAAGATACACAGGTGAATTCACCCCTCCACTTT
NA	once	TRBV6-1	TRBJ1-1	CASSEARYEAFF	TGTGCCAGCAGTGAAGCGCGGTATGAAGCTTTCTTT
TRBD1	NA	TRBV6-6	TRBJ1-4	CASSSPGQGNRKLFF	TGTGCCAGCAGTTCTCCGGGACAGGGCAACCGAAAACTGTTTTTT
NA	NA	TRBV4-1	TRBJ1-2	CASSQGHQGSYGYTF	TGCGCCAGCAGCCAAGGACACCAGGGGTCGTATGGCTACACCTTC
TRBD1	NA	TRBV18	TRBJ1-1	CASSPLTGGYTEAFF	TGTGCCAGCTCACCACTGACAGGGGGGTACACTGAAGCTTTCTTT
NA	NA	TRBV10-2	TRBJ2-2	CASKRDTNTGELFF	TGCGCCAGCAAGAGGGACACTAACACCGGGGAGCTGTTTTTT
TRBD1	NA	TRBV18	TRBJ1-2	CASSPGQLLIGYTF	TGTGCCAGCTCACCGGGACAGCTTTTAATCGGCTACACCTTC
NA	NA	TRBV9	TRBJ1-2	CASSVATGGGGYTF	TGTGCCAGCAGCGTAGCTACGGGGGGCGGTGGCTACACCTTC
TRBD1	NA	TRBV7-2	TRBJ1-2	CASSAGGAAYGYTF	TGTGCCAGCAGCGCAGGGGGCGCGGCGTATGGCTACACCTTC